Presented here are 18 T cell receptor beta chains from one specimen sequenced in a study of T cells in Graves' hyperthyroidism and ophthalmopathy. What was amplified from RNA transcripts were TCR beta CDR3 regions. Researchers ran a first-round RT-PCR on the TCR CDR3 using the HTBI primer set. MiXCR, run by TCRdb on the multiplex PCR reads, gives a single entry per CDR3 protein. The sample includes 600,000 to 800,000 distinct CDR3 sequences, 30% to 40% seen only once; the top ten take roughly 30%. Sequenced material: blood. Receptors were obtained from a woman in her thirties or forties with Graves' hyperthyroidism.

CDR3 in amino acids: CASSSGQSGNTIYF. The CDR3 nucleotides are TGTGCCAGCAGCTCGGGCCAATCTGGAAACACCATATATTTT. This sequence joins TRBV6-5 and TRBJ1-3; D unresolved. Germline V gene sequence: CDR1 MNHEY, CDR2 SVGAGI. The CDR3 sequence is 14 residues long. Deletions cut 6 bases from V and 1 base from J, with 10 bases between.

This clonotype was recorded many times. The rearrangement uses TRBV11-2 and TRBJ2-6; D remains ambiguous. The length of the CDR3 is 15 residues. Trimming pared 5 bases from V and 0 bases from J, leaving 8 bases between. Germline V lookup: CDR1 SGHAT, CDR2 FQNNGV. The CDR3 nucleotides are TGTGCCAGCAGCGTCGGGTCCTCTGGGGCCAACGTCCTGACTTTC. Translating it yields CASSVGSSGANVLTF.

This clonotype was counted at least ten times. The chain carries TRBV20-1 and TRBJ1-5; 7 bases match TRBD1. The trim removed 5 bases at V and 9 bases at J, leaving 10 bases unmatched. Germline V gives CDR1 DFQATT, CDR2 SNEGSKA (reference sequence). This CDR3 comprises 13 residues. Written as DNA, the CDR3 is TGCAGTGCTGCTAGACAGGGTAGGTGGCCCCAGCATTTT. The encoded protein is CSAARQGRWPQHF.

In its sample, this clonotype was seen many times. The V and J genes are TRBV7-9 and TRBJ2-7, with D possibly being TRBD2 (6 bases). Between the trimmed V and J ends, which lost 3 bases and 4 bases, there was a span of 22 bases. The CDR3 runs 17 residues. Germline values: CDR1 SEHNR, CDR2 FQNEAQ (reference sequence). CDR3 nucleotide sequence: TGTGCCAGCAGCTTTCGACCCCCGTGGAGGGTAGCGTACGAGCAGTACTTC. Amino acid sequence: CASSFRPPWRVAYEQYF.

Note on this clonotype: This may arise from a read error, as a much more abundant clone is one base away. This chain links TRBV10-3 with TRBJ1-1; weak D call: TRBD1 (5 bases). CDR3 length: 13 amino acids. The germline gives CDR1 ENHRY, CDR2 SYGVKD. DNA of the CDR3: TGTGCCATCACGGGGCGGACGAACACTGAAGCTCTCTTT. It encodes CAITGRTNTEALF.

This clonotype was observed a few times. The chain recombines TRBV7-3 with TRBJ2-5, with 7 bases matching TRBD1. V shed 5 bases and J 5 bases; nucleotides not matched to a gene: 11. The germline V gene has CDR1 SGHTA and CDR2 FQGTGA. The CDR3 is 15 residues long. The CDR3 here is CASSQPTGAGETQYF. The CDR3 region has the DNA TGTGCCAGCAGCCAACCCACAGGGGCAGGGGAGACCCAGTACTTC.

This clonotype was observed many times. The chain combines TRBV29-1 with TRBJ1-1; no firm D call. Germline V gives CDR1 SQVTM, CDR2 ANQGSEA. The CDR3 sequence is 13 residues long. V was clipped by 3 bases and J by 0 bases, with 8 bases between them. As DNA, the CDR3 is TGCAGCGTTGATTTGGAATTGAACACTGAAGCTTTCTTT. Encoded protein: CSVDLELNTEAFF.

This clonotype has a count of ten or more. The V and J genes are TRBV5-8 and TRBJ1-2, with D possibly TRBD1 on 6 matching bases. There are 14 residues in the CDR3. Germline CDR1 SGHTS, CDR2 YDEGEE. Trimming cost V 2 bases and J 0 bases, with 8 bases left between them. CDR3 in amino acids: CASSLGQSNYGYTF. The CDR3 DNA reads TGTGCCAGCAGCTTAGGACAGTCTAACTATGGCTACACCTTC. Complete variable domain (other parts from reference TRBV5-8 and TRBJ1-2): EAGVTQSPTHLIKTRGQQATLRCSPISGHTSVYWYQQALGLGLQFLLWYDEGEERNRGNFPPRFSGRQFPNYSSELNVNALELEDSALYLCASSLGQSNYGYTFGSGTRLTVV.

This clonotype was observed at least ten times. This chain connects TRBV6-5 to TRBJ1-2, with D possibly TRBD1 on 6 matching bases. CDR1 and CDR2 from the germline V gene are MNHEY and SVGAGI. The CDR3 length is 15 residues. V lost 0 bases and J 2 bases, leaving 10 bases between the germline ends. The CDR3 is CASSYSVQGNYGYTF. The CDR3 nucleotides are TGTGCCAGCAGTTACTCGGTTCAGGGGAACTATGGCTACACCTTC.

With respect to this clonotype: Just one base apart from a much larger clone, this may be a read error. The chain couples TRBV7-9 to TRBJ1-1; unclear D gene. Germline V gives CDR1 SEHNR, CDR2 FQNEAQ (reference sequence). This CDR3 contains 15 residues. The CDR3 is CASSLLATVGTEASF. Here the CDR3 DNA reads TGTGCCAGCAGCTTATTGGCGACGGTGGGCACTGAAGCTTCCTTT.

The J gene is TRBJ1-2, the V gene TRBV6-5; a possible D gene is TRBD1 (5 bases). This CDR3 comprises 15 residues. The ends were cut back, 7 bases at V and 0 bases at J, with 15 bases in the middle. Germline V CDR1 and CDR2: MNHEY, SVGAGI. Here the CDR3 DNA reads TGTGCCAGCACCAAAAACGGGGACGCTAACTATGGCTACACCTTC. Its translation: CASTKNGDANYGYTF.

This clonotype was recorded a few times. This chain joins TRBV5-6 and TRBJ1-1; tentative D call: TRBD1 (6 bases). Between the trimmed V and J ends, which lost 2 bases and 4 bases, there was a span of 12 bases. Per germline, CDR1 SGHDT and CDR2 YYEEEE. The length of the CDR3 is 14 residues. The CDR3 is CASSFIQGGTEAFF. The CDR3 nucleotides read TGTGCCAGCAGCTTCATACAGGGAGGCACTGAAGCTTTCTTT. The variable domain in full, completed from reference TRBV5-6 and TRBJ1-1, reads DAGVTQSPTHLIKTRGQQVTLRCSPKSGHDTVSWYQQALGQGPQFIFQYYEEEERQRGNFPDRFSGHQFPNYSSELNVNALLLGDSALYLCASSFIQGGTEAFFGQGTRLTVV.

There are many counts of this clonotype. The gene calls are TRBV20-1 and TRBJ1-1; 7 bases agree with TRBD1. The CDR3 loop spans 12 amino acids. Unmatched junction bases numbered 9, after V lost 4 bases and J lost 10 bases. The germline CDR1 and CDR2 sequences are DFQATT and SNEGSKA (reference sequence). CDR3 nucleotides: TGCAGTGCTACTACAGGGGTTGGAGTAGCTTTCTTT. Encoded protein: CSATTGVGVAFF.

This clonotype was seen once. The chain is built from TRBV6-5 and TRBJ2-2; D remains unclear. The CDR3 contains 17 residues. Looked up from germline, CDR1 is MNHEY and CDR2 is SVGAGI. Trimming took 4 bases from V and 1 from J, leaving 16 bases between them. CDR3 in DNA: TGTGCCAGCAGTTTCGTAGATATGGGCGGGAACACCGGGGAGCTGTTTTTT. Amino acids: CASSFVDMGGNTGELFF.

This clonotype showed up many times. The V gene is TRBV7-2, the J gene TRBJ1-5; no definite D call. The CDR3 is 16 residues long. V lost 3 bases, J lost 5 bases, and 17 bases lay in between. CDR1 is SGHTA and CDR2 is FQGNSA in the germline V gene. Here the CDR3 reads CASSFSSRKGDQPQHF. DNA of the CDR3: TGTGCCAGCAGCTTTTCCTCGAGGAAGGGCGATCAGCCCCAGCATTTT.

As regards this clonotype: This may stem from a read error, because a much larger clone lies one nucleotide away. This chain connects TRBV24-1 to TRBJ1-5; unclear D gene. The V gene's germline CDR1 is KGHDR and CDR2 SFDVKD. The CDR3 is 14 residues long. V shed 2 bases and J shed 4 bases, with 8 bases lying between them. The CDR3 DNA follows: TGTGCCACCAGTGATTCAGCAGAAAATCAGCCCCAGCATTTT. Amino acid sequence: CATSDSAENQPQHF.

A few counts support this clonotype. The rearrangement links TRBV7-3 to TRBJ1-2; 8 positions match TRBD1. Germline V gives CDR1 SGHTA, CDR2 FQGTGA. V was clipped by 4 bases and J by 6 bases; unmatched bases: 10. The CDR3 runs to 15 residues. The CDR3 reads CASSSTDREGNGYTF. The CDR3 DNA sequence: TGTGCCAGCAGCTCCACGGACAGGGAGGGGAATGGCTACACCTTC.

This clonotype was picked up a small number of times. V gene TRBV29-1 combines with J gene TRBJ2-2; D unclear. There are 16 residues in the CDR3. Germline V lookup: CDR1 SQVTM, CDR2 ANQGSEA. The ends were cut back, 4 bases at V and 2 bases at J, with 17 bases in the middle. CDR3 region: CSVARVWGENTGELFF. The CDR3 DNA reads as TGCAGCGTTGCCCGAGTTTGGGGTGAAAACACCGGGGAGCTGTTTTTT.